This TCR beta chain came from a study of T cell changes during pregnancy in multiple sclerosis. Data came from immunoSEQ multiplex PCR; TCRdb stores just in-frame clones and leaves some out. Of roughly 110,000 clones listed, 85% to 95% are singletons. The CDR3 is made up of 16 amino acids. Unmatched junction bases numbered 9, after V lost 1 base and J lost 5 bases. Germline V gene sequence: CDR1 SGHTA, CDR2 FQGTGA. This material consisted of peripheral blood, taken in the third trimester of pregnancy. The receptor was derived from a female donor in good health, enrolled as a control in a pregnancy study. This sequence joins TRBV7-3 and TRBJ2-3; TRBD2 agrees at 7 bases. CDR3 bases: TGTGCCAGCAGCTTAAGATCCGGGGGGTTGGGAGATACGCAGTATTTT. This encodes CASSLRSGGLGDTQYF.